This is a list of T cell receptor beta chains from one sample in a study of blood T cell repertoires in COVID-19. Clones were sequenced by immunoSEQ multiplex PCR, and TCRdb holds only the in-frame ones, with some missing. The table records around 130,000 clones, around nine tenths of them present only once. Source material: peripheral blood. Receptor source: a man between 65 and 85 years old with active COVID-19. CDR3s include the opening cysteine and the closing phenylalanine or tryptophan. A D gene is named only where the DNA matches it firmly. Clone size appears in some rows only: once, few, many, or a class for an expanded clone.

V gene	J gene	D gene	clone size	CDR3 DNA	CDR3 protein
TRBV28	TRBJ1-2	TRBD1	NA	TGTGCCAGCAGTTTAGCCCCGGGACAGAACTATGGCTACACCTTC	CASSLAPGQNYGYTF
TRBV9	TRBJ1-1	TRBD1	NA	TGTGCCAGCAGCGTTACAGGGGTATGGAACACTGAAGCTTTCTTT	CASSVTGVWNTEAFF
TRBV6-5	TRBJ1-3	NA	NA	TGTGCCAGCAGTTCAGGACAGCTGACCTCTGGAAACACCATATATTTT	CASSSGQLTSGNTIYF
TRBV28	TRBJ2-7	NA	NA	TGTGCCAGCAGTTCCGGTATCTACGAGCAGTACTTC	CASSSGIYEQYF
TRBV7-6	TRBJ2-7	TRBD2	NA	TGTGCCAGCAGCTTGATGGGACTAGCGGGAGGGTTAGGGGTGGACGAGCAGTACTTC	CASSLMGLAGGLGVDEQYF
TRBV28	TRBJ1-2	TRBD1	NA	TGTGCCAGCAGTTCGGGACAGGGCCAGGGTGGCTACACCTTC	CASSSGQGQGGYTF
TRBV7-2	TRBJ1-1	NA	NA	TGTGCCACCGCAGGGCACATGAACACTGAAGCTTTCTTT	CATAGHMNTEAFF
TRBV18	TRBJ1-1	NA	few	TGTGCCAGCTCACTCGACGACACACTTCGAACAGGGCTACGAGGGACCACTGAAGCTTTCTTT	CASSLDDTLRTGLRGTTEAFF
TRBV11-1	TRBJ2-7	TRBD1	once	TGTGCCAGCAGCTTAAGACAGGGGGCGTACGAGCAGTACTTC	CASSLRQGAYEQYF
TRBV6-2/TRBV6-3	TRBJ2-3	NA	NA	TGTGCCAGCAGTTCCATCCCTACAGGGACACCCAGCACAGATACGCAGTATTTT	CASSSIPTGTPSTDTQYF
TRBV11-2	TRBJ1-1	TRBD1	NA	TGTGCCAGCAGCCCTTACCGGGACAGGGAAACTGAAGCTTTCTTT	CASSPYRDRETEAFF
TRBV5-5	TRBJ2-4	TRBD2	once	TGTGCCAGCAGCCAAAAAACCCGGGAGGTCGAAAACATTCAGTACTTC	CASSQKTREVENIQYF
TRBV10-2	TRBJ2-7	NA	NA	TGCGCCAGCCGTCGGGAGCGTTCCCTAGGCGAGCAGTACTTC	CASRRERSLGEQYF
TRBV21-1	TRBJ1-4	NA	NA	TGTGCCAGCTCCGTGGGAGGGTTTAATGAAAAACTGTTTTTT	CASSVGGFNEKLFF
TRBV28	TRBJ2-3	NA	NA	TGTGCCAGCAGTTCCCCCTCCGTAGGGAGAGTGCAGTATTTT	CASSSPSVGRVQYF
TRBV24-1	TRBJ2-7	TRBD1	NA	TGTGCCACCAGTGATCCGGGACAGGGTTCAGAAGAGCAGTACTTC	CATSDPGQGSEEQYF
TRBV18	TRBJ1-4	NA	NA	TGTGCCAGCTCACCCCTCGGGGATTTCGAAAAACTGTTTTTT	CASSPLGDFEKLFF
TRBV6-5	TRBJ2-7	NA	NA	TGTGCCACCAGGTCCGCGGGGTCCTACGAGCAGTACTTC	CATRSAGSYEQYF
TRBV9	TRBJ2-5	NA	once	TGTGCCAGCAGCGTAGGACAGGGAGGAGAGACCCAGTACTTC	CASSVGQGGETQYF
TRBV24-1	TRBJ2-3	TRBD2	NA	TGTGCCACCAGTGATTTGCACCGGACTAGCGGGTCTCGCACAGATACGCAGTATTTT	CATSDLHRTSGSRTDTQYF
TRBV3-1/TRBV3-2	TRBJ1-4	TRBD1	NA	TGTGCCAGCAGCCAAGGGACAGGGGGCGCGACTAATGAAAAACTGTTTTTT	CASSQGTGGATNEKLFF
TRBV19	TRBJ1-2	NA	NA	TGTGCCAGTAGTATCAGTGGGGAGTCAACGTATGGCTACACCTTC	CASSISGESTYGYTF
TRBV9	TRBJ2-7	TRBD1	NA	TGTGCCAGCAGCGTAGAAGGGACAGGCTTCTACGAGCAGTACTTC	CASSVEGTGFYEQYF
TRBV10-2	TRBJ1-3	NA	NA	TGCGCCAGCAGTGAGCCACGGACATCTGGAAACACCATATATTTT	CASSEPRTSGNTIYF
TRBV27	TRBJ2-1	NA	NA	TGTGCCAGCAGTCCCGGAGTAGCGAGCTACTCCTACAATGAGCAGTTCTTC	CASSPGVASYSYNEQFF
TRBV7-2	TRBJ2-1	NA	NA	TGTGCCAGCAGCTTAGTCAGGGTCTCCTACAATGAGCAGTTCTTC	CASSLVRVSYNEQFF
TRBV14	TRBJ1-2	NA	NA	TGTGCCAGCAGCCCTACAGGGTCGTACTATGGCTACACCTTC	CASSPTGSYYGYTF
TRBV28	TRBJ1-2	NA	NA	TGTGCCAGCAGTTTCCCCCCTACAGGTGGCTACACCTTC	CASSFPPTGGYTF
TRBV3-1/TRBV3-2	TRBJ2-2	NA	NA	TGTGCCAGCAGCCCACAGTCCGCGAACACCGGGGAGCTGTTTTTT	CASSPQSANTGELFF
TRBV5-1	TRBJ2-1	TRBD1	NA	TGCGCCAGCGGCGGGACAGGGGGGTACAATGAGCAGTTCTTC	CASGGTGGYNEQFF
TRBV4-3	TRBJ1-3	NA	large	TGCGCCAGCAGCCAAGCCGCAACAGGGACTGGAAACACCATATATTTT	CASSQAATGTGNTIYF
TRBV5-1	TRBJ2-1	NA	NA	TGCGCCAGCAGCCCCAGGACAAATGAGCAGTTCTTC	CASSPRTNEQFF
TRBV24-1	TRBJ2-1	TRBD1	few	TGTGCCACCAGTGATTTCCGGGACAGGGTATCCAATGAGCAGTTCTTC	CATSDFRDRVSNEQFF
TRBV10-1	TRBJ2-3	TRBD1	NA	TGCGCCAGCAGGGGGACAGGGGGCCCGGATACGCAGTATTTT	CASRGTGGPDTQYF
TRBV3-1/TRBV3-2	TRBJ1-4	NA	once	TGTGCCAGCAGCCAAGGACAGTCAACTAATGAAAAACTGTTTTTT	CASSQGQSTNEKLFF
TRBV19	TRBJ1-1	NA	NA	TGTGCCAGTAGGCGGAACGGCTACACTGAAGCTTTCTTT	CASRRNGYTEAFF
TRBV15	TRBJ1-1	NA	NA	TGTGCCACCAGCAGGGCTTCGGGCGGGCTCACTGAAGCTTTCTTT	CATSRASGGLTEAFF
TRBV6-2/TRBV6-3	TRBJ1-5	NA	NA	TGTGCCAGCAGTGGGCTTACAGGGAATCAGCCCCAGCATTTT	CASSGLTGNQPQHF
TRBV3-1/TRBV3-2	TRBJ2-1	TRBD2	NA	TGTGCCAGCAGCCAAGGAGGGACTAGCGGGATAGGTTGGGAGCAGTTCTTC	CASSQGGTSGIGWEQFF
TRBV19	TRBJ2-5	TRBD2	NA	TGTGCCAGTAGTGTGGGACTAGCGGCGAAAGAGACCCAGTACTTC	CASSVGLAAKETQYF
TRBV2	TRBJ2-7	TRBD1	NA	TGTGCCAGCAGATACGGGACAGCATACGAGCAGTACTTC	CASRYGTAYEQYF
TRBV21-1	TRBJ2-3	NA	NA	TGTGCCAGCAGCTCGCTAGCGGGAGGCTCCACAGATACGCAGTATTTT	CASSSLAGGSTDTQYF
TRBV11-2	TRBJ2-5	TRBD1	NA	TGTGCCAGCAGTTCCGGGACAGGGGAGACCCAGTACTTC	CASSSGTGETQYF
TRBV7-2	TRBJ1-1	NA	once	TGTGCCAGCAGCTTCACTGACAGGACTGAAGCTTTCTTT	CASSFTDRTEAFF
TRBV3-1/TRBV3-2	TRBJ1-1	NA	NA	TGTGCCAGCAGCCCGCGGGGGCGGACTGGCACTGAAGCTTTCTTT	CASSPRGRTGTEAFF
TRBV3-1/TRBV3-2	TRBJ2-7	NA	NA	TGTGCCAGCAGCCAAGGACTGTACGAGCAGTACTTC	CASSQGLYEQYF
TRBV30	TRBJ1-6	TRBD1	NA	TGTGCCTGGAGTGTACAGCAGGGGGCCTATTCACCCCTCCACTTT	CAWSVQQGAYSPLHF
TRBV9	TRBJ2-3	TRBD1	once	TGTGCCAGCAGTCACAGGGGGCCCCCAGATACGCAGTATTTT	CASSHRGPPDTQYF
TRBV7-7	TRBJ1-1	NA	NA	TGTGCTAGCAGCTTGACAGGGAACACTGAAGCTTTCTTT	CASSLTGNTEAFF
TRBV7-8	TRBJ2-3	NA	few	TGTGCCAGCAGGACCCGGGGGTCTCGGGCAGATACGCAGTATTTT	CASRTRGSRADTQYF
TRBV28	TRBJ1-6	NA	NA	TGTGCCAGCACAAGGAGTTCACCCCTCCACTTT	CASTRSSPLHF
TRBV5-1	TRBJ1-3	NA	NA	TGCGCCAGCAGCTTGGTGTCAGGGAAAGGAAACACCATATATTTT	CASSLVSGKGNTIYF
TRBV28	TRBJ1-4	TRBD1	NA	TGTGCCAGCGGATTAGGGGGCGGAAACGAAAAACTGTTTTTT	CASGLGGGNEKLFF
TRBV4-3	TRBJ1-1	NA	NA	TGCGCCAGCAGCCAAGTGGGGGGGCGGCCTGAAGCTTTCTTT	CASSQVGGRPEAFF
TRBV5-4	TRBJ2-7	TRBD2	NA	TGTGCCAGCAGCTTGGGGGGGCTAGCGGGACTCTCCTACGAGCAGTACTTC	CASSLGGLAGLSYEQYF